Relative to its sample, the clone carrying this TCR beta chain is medium-sized. This CDR3 contains 18 residues. The V end was cut by 5 bases, the J end by 0 bases, with 17 bases between. Germline V lookup: CDR1 LNHDA, CDR2 SQIVND (reference sequence). These data originate in a study of liver allograft versus peripheral blood T cells. Study-level information: Transplanted-liver T cell receptor repertoires were compared with recipients' peripheral blood repertoires.

One entry per CDR3 protein results from TCRdb running MiXCR on the reads. The sample contains about 3,700 distinct CDR3 sequences, approximately 15% of which appear only once. The genes are TRBV19 and TRBJ1-6; no reliable D call. The source of this sequence is a human patient who had a liver transplant. These T cells may partly come from the graft donor. CDR3 sequence (DNA): TGTGCCAGTAGTGCTTCCAGCCACAGCAGCTCCTATAATTCACCCCTCCACTTT. This sequence encodes CASSASSHSSSYNSPLHF.